The clone carrying this T cell receptor (beta chain) has just a few counts. This specimen comes from a study of response to subunit inactivated influenza vaccine. MiXCR was run by TCRdb on the RT-PCR reads, yielding one entry per CDR3 protein. The sample lists about 500,000 distinct CDR3 sequences, about 17% seen once, with 3% in the top ten. Germline CDR1 and CDR2: SQVTM and ANQGSEA. The CDR3 loop spans 16 amino acids. With V trimmed by 8 bases and J by 0 bases, 8 bases remained unmatched. The clonotype originates from a man between 50 and 75 years old who received an inactivated influenza vaccine. This rearrangement joins TRBV29-1 to TRBJ2-2, with 11 bases identical to TRBD1. The sample consisted of CD4+ T cells sorted from PBMCs, taken around 25 months after vaccination. The CDR3 DNA sequence: TGCAGCACCGCCGGGACAGGGGGTACGAACACCGGGGAGCTGTTTTTT. The encoded protein is CSTAGTGGTNTGELFF.